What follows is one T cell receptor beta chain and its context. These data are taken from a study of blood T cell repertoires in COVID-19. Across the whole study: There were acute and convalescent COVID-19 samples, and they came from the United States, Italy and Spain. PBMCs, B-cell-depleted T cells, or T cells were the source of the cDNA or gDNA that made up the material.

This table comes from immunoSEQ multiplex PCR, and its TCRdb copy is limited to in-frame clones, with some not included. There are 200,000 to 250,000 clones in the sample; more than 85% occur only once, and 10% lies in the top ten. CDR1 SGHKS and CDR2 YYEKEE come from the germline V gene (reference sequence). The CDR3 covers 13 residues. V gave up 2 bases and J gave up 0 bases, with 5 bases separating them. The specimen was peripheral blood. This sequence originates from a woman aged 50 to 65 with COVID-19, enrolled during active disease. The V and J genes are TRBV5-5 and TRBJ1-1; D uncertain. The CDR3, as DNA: TGTGCCAGCAGCTTCACAGTGAACACTGAAGCTTTCTTT. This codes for CASSFTVNTEAFF. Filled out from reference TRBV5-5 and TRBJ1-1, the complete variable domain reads DAGVTQSPTHLIKTRGQQVTLRCSPISGHKSVSWYQQVLGQGPQFIFQYYEKEERGRGNFPDRFSARQFPNYSSELNVNALLLGDSALYLCASSFTVNTEAFFGQGTRLTVV.